The 32 T cell receptor beta chains in this list originate from one sample, sequenced in a study of T cell responses to AZD1222 COVID-19 vaccine (dated by TCRdb to the early 2020s). The sample's time point label, decoded: baseline before first vaccination. The method behind the library was the immunoSEQ multiplex PCR assay. The immuneACCESS repertoire file appears here via TCRdb, limited to in-frame rearrangements. These files lack a portion of the clones; in checked studies, under half of the deficit traces to unresolved V genes, and the cause of the others is not known. The sample table records under 200,000 clones; 85% to 95% of these occur just once. About 3.9% of the sample goes to the ten largest clones. This sample comprised peripheral blood, obtained on day 0 of AZD1222 vaccination. These receptors were obtained from an adult in good health.

The chain links TRBV18 to TRBJ1-2; D may be TRBD1 (6 bases). The germline V and J ends were trimmed by 3 bases and 3 bases, with 11 bases remaining between them. CDR3 size: 14 residues. Germline CDR1 and CDR2: KGHSH and LQKENI. DNA for the CDR3: TGTGCCAGCTCACCCATGGGGGGCCACTATGGCTACACCTTC. This translates into CASSPMGGHYGYTF.

The chain uses TRBV10-2 and TRBJ1-5; D remains unclear. V lost 4 bases to trimming and J lost 0 bases, with 7 bases between them. The CDR3 consists of 14 residues. Germline V gives CDR1 WSHSY, CDR2 SAAADI. The CDR3: CASSVVGSNQPQHF. The DNA for the CDR3 is TGCGCCAGCAGTGTTGTGGGTAGCAATCAGCCCCAGCATTTT.

The chain is built from TRBV11-2 and TRBJ2-7; 11 nucleotides match TRBD2. The length of the CDR3 is 15 residues. Germline-derived CDR1 and CDR2 are SGHAT and FQNNGV. The V and J ends lost 4 bases and 0 bases, in that order; junction bases with no gene match: 2. The DNA for the CDR3 is TGTGCCAGCAGCTCCGGGACTAGCGGCTCCTACGAGCAGTACTTC. Its translation is CASSSGTSGSYEQYF.

This clone was seen only once. The chain uses TRBV5-4 and TRBJ1-3; 9 nucleotides align to TRBD1. The J segment lost 3 bases and the V segment lost 3 bases, leaving 7 bases of the junction unmatched. This CDR3 spans 16 amino acids. Germline-derived CDR1 and CDR2 are SGHNT and YYREEE (reference sequence). This CDR3 reads CASSYRQGEGGNTIYF. As DNA, the CDR3 is TGTGCCAGCAGCTATCGACAGGGGGAAGGTGGAAACACCATATATTTT. The complete variable domain, with remaining parts taken from reference TRBV5-4 and TRBJ1-3, reads ETGVTQSPTHLIKTRGQQVTLRCSSQSGHNTVSWYQQALGQGPQFIFQYYREEENGRGNFPPRFSGLQFPNYSSELNVNALELDDSALYLCASSYRQGEGGNTIYFGEGSWLTVV.

The rearrangement links TRBV11-1 to TRBJ2-1; D uncertain. The CDR3 length is 15 residues. The V end was cut by 1 base, the J end by 0 bases, with 7 bases between. The germline V gene has CDR1 SGHAT and CDR2 FQDESV (reference sequence). The CDR3 nucleotides read TGTGCCAGCAGCTTAGAGGTTGGCTCCTACAATGAGCAGTTCTTC. Encoded protein: CASSLEVGSYNEQFF.

The chain has TRBV27 and TRBJ2-7, with 10 bases matching TRBD1. Germline assignment: CDR1 MNHEY and CDR2 SMNVEV (reference sequence). Trimming took 6 bases from V and 5 from J; bases not matched to a gene: 7. The length of the CDR3 is 14 residues. The CDR3 DNA reads TGTGCCAGCAGCCTCCTGACAGGGGGCGACGAGCAGTACTTC. Translation gives CASSLLTGGDEQYF.

The chain links TRBV19 to TRBJ2-7; D is tentatively TRBD1 or TRBD2 (5 bases each). The V end lost 9 bases, the J end lost 1 base, and 19 bases lay between the germline ends. This CDR3 region has 15 residues. Germline lookup yields CDR1 LNHDA and CDR2 SQIVND (reference sequence). As DNA, the CDR3 is TGTGCCAGCAAGCTCCGGGACGGATATTCCTACGAGCAGTACTTC. Its protein product is CASKLRDGYSYEQYF.

V and J are TRBV7-9 and TRBJ1-2, with TRBD1 identical over 7 bases. The CDR3 is made up of 12 amino acids. The V segment lost 11 bases and the J segment 3 bases; nucleotides outside the gene matches: 6. Germline values: CDR1 SEHNR, CDR2 FQNEAQ (reference sequence). CDR3 sequence reads: CALRGEDYGYTF. For the CDR3, the DNA is TGTGCCCTCAGGGGGGAGGACTATGGCTACACCTTC.

V and J are TRBV6-5 and TRBJ1-1; 8 positions match TRBD1. CDR1 MNHEY and CDR2 SVGAGI come from the germline V gene. The V and J ends lost 6 bases and 5 bases, in that order; junction bases with no gene match: 8. This CDR3 is built from 14 residues. CDR3 in DNA: TGTGCCAGCAGGACGTGGACAGGGAGGACTGAAGCTTTCTTT. Protein sequence: CASRTWTGRTEAFF.

In DNA, the CDR3 is TGCGCCAGCAGCCGGCCTAGCGGTGGGAATGAGCAGTTCTTC. Its protein is CASSRPSGGNEQFF. This chain joins TRBV4-1 and TRBJ2-1, with 7 bases lining up with TRBD2. This CDR3 is built from 14 residues. Losses at the gene ends were 4 bases for V and 7 bases for J; bases not matched to a gene: 7. CDR1 is MGHRA and CDR2 is YSYEKL in the germline V gene.

The chain links TRBV12-3 or TRBV12-4 to TRBJ1-5, with no clear D. Trimming cost V 3 bases and J 5 bases, with 5 bases left between them. CDR3 size: 12 residues. CDR3 DNA sequence: TGTGCCAGCAGTTTGTTAGATCAGCCCCAGCATTTT. It codes for CASSLLDQPQHF.

The rearrangement joins TRBV7-7 to TRBJ2-7; either TRBD1 or TRBD2 may supply D (6 bases each). V gave up 2 bases and J gave up 5 bases, with 19 bases separating them. Germline V lookup: CDR1 SSHAT, CDR2 FNYEAQ (reference sequence). This CDR3 region has 16 residues. CDR3 sequence: CASSLIVNGGDDEQYF. In DNA, the CDR3 is TGTGCCAGCAGCTTAATAGTCAACGGGGGCGACGACGAGCAGTACTTC. The whole variable domain, remainder taken from reference TRBV7-7 and TRBJ2-7, is GAGVSQSPRYKVTKRGQDVTLRCDPISSHATLYWYQQALGQGPEFLTYFNYEAQPDKSGLPSDRFSAERPEGSISTLTIQRTEQRDSAMYRCASSLIVNGGDDEQYFGPGTRLTVT.

The chain employs TRBV12-5 and TRBJ2-3; no reliable D call. The CDR3 extends over 14 amino acids. Between the trimmed V and J ends, which lost 6 bases and 3 bases, there was a span of 13 bases. Germline CDR1 reads LGHNT; CDR2 reads FRNRAP. CDR3 region: CASGPQYVTDTQYF. The CDR3 nucleotides read TGTGCTAGTGGACCCCAATATGTTACAGATACGCAGTATTTT. The full variable domain, rest sourced from reference TRBV12-5 and TRBJ2-3, is DARVTQTPRHKVTEMGQEVTMRCQPILGHNTVFWYRQTMMQGLELLAYFRNRAPLDDSGMPKDRFSAEMPDATLATLKIQPSEPRDSAVYFCASGPQYVTDTQYFGPGTRLTVL.

The gene calls are TRBV9 and TRBJ1-4; possible D gene TRBD1, 6 bases. Germline values: CDR1 SGDLS, CDR2 YYNGEE. The CDR3 totals 15 residues. Between the trimmed V and J ends, which lost 3 bases and 0 bases, there was a span of 9 bases. CDR3 bases: TGTGCCAGCAGCGAGGGGGGTGCAACTAATGAAAAACTGTTTTTT. It is translated as CASSEGGATNEKLFF.

The genes are TRBV19 and TRBJ1-5; D remains unclear. Germline V gives CDR1 LNHDA, CDR2 SQIVND (reference sequence). The CDR3 is 18 residues long. Trimming shortened V by 1 base and J by 0 bases, and 16 bases separated the two germline ends. Here the CDR3 reads CASSIGEGVAASNQPQHF. CDR3 sequence (DNA): TGTGCCAGTAGTATAGGGGAAGGAGTCGCAGCTAGCAATCAGCCCCAGCATTTT.

This clone appeared once. This chain links TRBV12-5 with TRBJ2-7; 11 nucleotides agree with TRBD2. The CDR3 sequence is 18 residues long. Germline V CDR1 and CDR2: LGHNT, FRNRAP. V gave up 4 bases and J gave up 1 base; unmatched junction bases: 12. DNA of the CDR3: TGTGCTAGTGGTTCAGGATACCTCGGACTAGCGGGTTCCTACGAGCAGTACTTC. It codes for CASGSGYLGLAGSYEQYF.

The chain combines TRBV5-6 with TRBJ1-3; D remains ambiguous. Germline lookup yields CDR1 SGHDT and CDR2 YYEEEE. The CDR3 loop spans 15 amino acids. Trimming took off 2 bases at V and 3 bases at J, with 12 bases between the two ends. CDR3 amino acids: CASSLFRDVGNTIYF. CDR3 coding DNA: TGTGCCAGCAGCTTATTCCGAGACGTTGGAAACACCATATATTTT.

This clone showed up just a few times. The chain uses TRBV3-1 (or the pseudogene TRBV3-2) and TRBJ2-1; TRBD1 matches at 8 bases. V dropped 0 bases and J dropped 6; count of bases not matched to a gene: 10. This CDR3 region has 17 residues. Germline CDR1 is LGHDT and CDR2 is YNNKEL (reference sequence). CDR3: CASSQDRPGGVLNEQFF. CDR3 in DNA: TGTGCCAGCAGCCAAGATCGACCAGGGGGCGTTCTCAATGAGCAGTTCTTC.

This clone came up once. The chain combines TRBV5-1 with TRBJ2-5, with 7 bases aligning to TRBD1. The CDR3 runs 14 residues. Germline trimming cut 5 bases from V and 5 bases from J; bases unmatched to any gene: 9. From germline, CDR1 is SGHRS and CDR2 YFSETQ. In DNA, the CDR3 is TGCGCCAGCAGAGTGAAACAGGGGCGGGAGACCCAGTACTTC. Translation gives CASRVKQGRETQYF.

The rearrangement joins TRBV12-2 to TRBJ2-7. TRBV12-2 constitutes a pseudogene. There are 13 residues in the CDR3. CDR3 in DNA: TGTGCAAGTCGCTTAGCGCTGGTTTACGAGCAGTACTTC. This translates into CASRLALVYEQYF.

As concerns this clone: One junction end disagrees with the germline gene, perhaps due to a read error. This chain connects TRBV7-9 to TRBJ2-7, with 8 positions matching TRBD1. The CDR3 is 14 amino acids. CDR1 is SEHNR and CDR2 is FQNEAQ in the germline V gene (reference sequence). The CDR3 loop reads CASSIGQGSSEQYF. CDR3 DNA: TGTGCCAGCAGCATAGGACAGGGTTCCTCCGAGCAGTACTTC.

The rearrangement uses TRBV18 and TRBJ1-4; 7 positions agree with TRBD1. Germline V lookup: CDR1 KGHSH, CDR2 LQKENI. V shed 4 bases, J shed 6 bases, and the junction held 17 bases outside the gene matches. The CDR3 has 18 amino acids. The CDR3 here is CASSQIRGIMRGDEKLFF. CDR3 sequence (DNA): TGTGCCAGCTCACAAATCAGGGGGATCATGCGCGGCGATGAAAAACTGTTTTTT.

The chain carries TRBV7-2 and TRBJ1-1, with D perhaps matching TRBD1 (5 bases). The V end was cut by 3 bases, the J end by 8 bases, with 13 bases between. This CDR3 has 13 residues. Germline loops: CDR1 SGHTA, CDR2 FQGNSA. CDR3 loop: CASSFGVRGEAFF. The CDR3, as DNA: TGTGCCAGCAGCTTTGGGGTAAGGGGAGAAGCTTTCTTT.

The J gene is TRBJ2-1, the V gene TRBV19, with 11 nucleotides matching TRBD2. The CDR3 spans 16 residues. Germline V lookup: CDR1 LNHDA, CDR2 SQIVND (reference sequence). With 9 bases clipped from V and 6 bases from J, the junction kept 13 bases outside the gene matches. This CDR3 is CASSPASGGLFNEQFF. The CDR3 coding sequence is TGTGCCAGCTCCCCCGCTAGCGGGGGGTTATTCAATGAGCAGTTCTTC.

V and J are TRBV4-1 and TRBJ2-5; D unresolved. Germline-derived CDR1 and CDR2 are MGHRA and YSYEKL. The CDR3 is 15 amino acids. V lost 1 base, J lost 2 bases, and 11 bases lay in between. Here the CDR3 reads CASSQGNWGQETQYF. The DNA for the CDR3 is TGCGCCAGCAGCCAAGGTAACTGGGGTCAAGAGACCCAGTACTTC.

The chain links TRBV5-4 to TRBJ1-1; TRBD1 aligns across 8 bases. CDR1 and CDR2 (germline): SGHNT, YYREEE (reference sequence). Trimming removed 2 bases from V and 5 bases from J; junction bases left unmatched: 5. CDR3 length: 14 residues. The CDR3 nucleotides are TGTGCCAGCAGCTTTGACAGGGGAGTAACTGAAGCTTTCTTT. Translation: CASSFDRGVTEAFF.

Note on this clone: The same CDR3 also results from other DNA sequences found in this sample. This rearrangement joins TRBV5-4 to TRBJ1-6; TRBD1 is a possible D gene (5 bases). In germline, CDR1 is SGHNT, CDR2 YYREEE (reference sequence). V dropped 5 bases and J dropped 7 bases, with 7 bases sitting between them. CDR3 size: 12 residues. As DNA, the CDR3 is TGTGCCAGCAGTTCAGGGAATTCACCCCTCCACTTT. Translating gives CASSSGNSPLHF.

The V call is TRBV29-1, the J call TRBJ1-3; D gene unclear. V shed 5 bases and J shed 1 base, with 9 bases lying between them. The CDR3 has 13 residues. Per the germline V gene, CDR1 is SQVTM and CDR2 is ANQGSEA. The CDR3 region is CSVLRGSGNTIYF. The CDR3 nucleotides are TGCAGCGTTCTGCGTGGATCTGGAAACACCATATATTTT.

The gene calls are TRBV6-5 and TRBJ1-2, with D perhaps matching TRBD1 (6 bases). Germline CDR1 reads MNHEY; CDR2 reads SVGAGI. Between the trimmed V and J ends, which lost 9 bases and 0 bases, there was a span of 11 bases. The CDR3 is 13 residues long. CDR3 region: CASGQQANYGYTF. CDR3 DNA sequence: TGTGCCAGTGGACAGCAGGCTAACTATGGCTACACCTTC.

The J gene is TRBJ1-2, the V gene TRBV3-1 (or the pseudogene TRBV3-2); D is ambiguous. With 1 base removed from V and 4 bases from J, the gap between germline ends came to 4 bases. The length of the CDR3 is 12 residues. Germline-derived CDR1 and CDR2 are LGHDT and YNNKEL (reference sequence). Here the CDR3 DNA reads TGTGCCAGCAGCCAAGCTCTCTATGGCTACACCTTC. It encodes CASSQALYGYTF.

The chain is built from TRBV28 and TRBJ1-3; D is ambiguous. Germline values: CDR1 MDHEN, CDR2 SYDVKM. V was trimmed by 0 bases and J by 1 base, leaving 4 bases between them. This CDR3 is built from 14 residues. Here the CDR3 DNA reads TGTGCCAGCAGTTTATGGGGGTCTGGAAACACCATATATTTT. It translates to CASSLWGSGNTIYF.

This clone was picked up one time. The gene calls are TRBV4-2 and TRBJ2-1; the match to TRBD2 covers 12 bases. Germline loops: CDR1 LGHNA, CDR2 YNFKEQ. This CDR3 is 16 amino acids long. The trim removed 4 bases at V and 3 bases at J, leaving 4 bases unmatched. The CDR3 sequence is CASSRRLAGDYNEQFF. CDR3 bases: TGTGCCAGCAGCCGGCGACTAGCGGGGGACTACAATGAGCAGTTCTTC.